Detailed here is one T cell receptor (beta chain). This record comes from a study of blood T cell repertoires in COVID-19. Study summary: The study drew acute and convalescent COVID-19 samples from the United States, Italy and Spain.

The CDR3 consists of 14 residues. The germline V and J ends were trimmed by 3 bases and 2 bases, with 11 bases remaining between them. CDR1 is MNHEY and CDR2 is SMNVEV in the germline V gene (reference sequence). Libraries were prepared by immunoSEQ multiplex PCR; TCRdb keeps only in-frame clonotypes and omits some of them. The sample holds more than 95,000 clones, roughly 90% seen once. The specimen sequenced was peripheral blood. The TCR comes from a man aged 45-65 years with acute or convalescent COVID-19. V gene TRBV27 combines with J gene TRBJ2-7; D unresolved. In DNA, the CDR3 is TGTGCCAGCAGTTTCGTACAGATCACCTACGAGCAGTACTTC. Its protein is CASSFVQITYEQYF.